This T cell receptor beta chain was identified in a study of spatial heterogeneity in lung cancer. Study-wide background: Each distinct TCR and UMI combination averaged more than ten appearances in raw reads. Findings and limits, study-wide: Ubiquitous expanded tumor TCRs showed up in blood more at resection than follow-up.

The sample's time point: sample taken at primary tumor resection. The cohort: under 80 early-stage, untreated non-small cell lung cancer patients. Unsorted whole RNA of tumor, nontumor lung or frozen PBMC was sequenced. In this sample, this clonotype turned up a few times. The target antigen is unknown. TCRdb independently ran MiXCR on the 5' RACE reads; one entry per CDR3 protein. The sample consists of approximately 44,000 distinct CDR3 sequences, around 13% of them appearing once. Sequenced here: PBMCs, sampled at surgery. The TCR sequence derives from a male donor with early-stage non-small cell lung cancer.

The CDR3 bases are TGTGCCATCAGACTGACAGGGACGGACACTGAAGCTTTCTTT. It translates to CAIRLTGTDTEAFF. The chain recombines TRBV10-3 with TRBJ1-1; TRBD1 aligns across 7 bases. Trimming cost V 6 bases and J 3 bases; bases outside gene matches: 7. This CDR3 contains 14 residues. Germline values: CDR1 ENHRY, CDR2 SYGVKD.